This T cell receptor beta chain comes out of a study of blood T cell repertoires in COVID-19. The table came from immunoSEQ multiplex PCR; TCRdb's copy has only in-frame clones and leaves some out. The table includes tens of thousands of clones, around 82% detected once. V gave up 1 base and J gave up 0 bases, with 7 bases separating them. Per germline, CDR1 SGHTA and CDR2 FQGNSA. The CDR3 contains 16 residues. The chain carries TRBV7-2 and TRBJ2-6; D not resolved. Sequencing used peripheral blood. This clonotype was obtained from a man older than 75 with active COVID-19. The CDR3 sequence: CASSLVPGSGANVLTF. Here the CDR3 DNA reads TGTGCCAGCAGCTTAGTGCCGGGCTCTGGGGCCAACGTCCTGACTTTC.